A single sample is the source of the 10 T cell receptor beta chains below, sequenced in a study of T cell responses to AZD1222 COVID-19 vaccine. Assay used: immunoSEQ multiplex PCR; TCRdb lists only in-frame clones, some missing. The table records more than 35,000 clones, around 80% of them present only once. Sample: peripheral blood, taken 28 days after the second dose of the MenACWY control vaccine. The receptors were gathered from an adult who received the MenACWY meningococcal vaccine as a control.

V gene TRBV5-1 combines with J gene TRBJ2-2; 15 nucleotides agree with TRBD2. V gave up 3 bases and J gave up 1 base; unmatched junction bases: 4. The CDR3 runs 18 residues. Germline V CDR1 and CDR2: SGHRS, YFSETQ. This CDR3 is CASSSTGLAGGNTGELFF. In DNA, the CDR3 is TGCGCCAGCAGCTCTACGGGACTAGCGGGAGGGAACACCGGGGAGCTGTTTTTT. The full variable domain, with the rest looked up from reference TRBV5-1 and TRBJ2-2, is KAGVTQTPRYLIKTRGQQVTLSCSPISGHRSVSWYQQTPGQGLQFLFEYFSETQRNKGNFPGRFSGRQFSNSRSEMNVSTLELGDSALYLCASSSTGLAGGNTGELFFGEGSRLTVL.

This clone appeared a single time. V gene TRBV29-1 combines with J gene TRBJ2-1; 8 bases are shared with TRBD2. J lost 6 bases, V lost 0 bases, and 7 bases had no gene match. Germline assignment: CDR1 SQVTM and CDR2 ANQGSEA. The CDR3 extends over 15 amino acids. The CDR3 nucleotides are TGCAGCGTTGAAGATAACAGCGGGAGTCTCAATGAGCAGTTCTTC. The encoded protein is CSVEDNSGSLNEQFF.

Note on this clone: The sample carries other DNA sequences with the same CDR3. This chain connects TRBV6-5 to TRBJ1-2, with D tentatively TRBD1 (6 bases). Germline CDR1 reads MNHEY; CDR2 reads SVGAGI. Trimming took off 2 bases at V and 8 bases at J, with 9 bases between the two ends. The CDR3 covers 12 residues. CDR3 bases: TGTGCCAGCAGTTACGGGGGCGAGGGCTACACCTTC. It is translated as CASSYGGEGYTF.

The chain has TRBV7-6 and TRBJ1-1, with D perhaps TRBD1 (6 bases). The CDR3 sequence is 14 residues long. Germline CDR1 reads SGHVS; CDR2 reads FNYEAQ. V was pared by 5 bases and J by 1 base, with 11 bases between. CDR3 sequence reads: CASSQSRGNTEAFF. The CDR3 DNA sequence: TGTGCCAGCAGCCAATCCAGGGGGAACACTGAAGCTTTCTTT. Together with reference TRBV7-6 and TRBJ1-1, the CDR3 gives the full variable domain: GAGVSQSPRYKVTKRGQDVALRCDPISGHVSLYWYRQALGQGPEFLTYFNYEAQQDKSGLPNDRFSAERPEGSISTLTIQRTEQRDSAMYRCASSQSRGNTEAFFGQGTRLTVV.

The chain carries TRBV5-1 and TRBJ1-2; a possible D gene is TRBD1 (6 bases). The CDR3 runs 14 residues. CDR1 and CDR2 (germline): SGHRS, YFSETQ. The V end was cut by 2 bases, the J end by 1 base, with 9 bases between. As DNA, the CDR3 is TGCGCCAGCAGCTTACAGGGTGGTAACTATGGCTACACCTTC. Translating it yields CASSLQGGNYGYTF.

The chain combines TRBV28 with TRBJ2-1; the D gene is possibly TRBD2 (7 bases). This CDR3 has 15 residues. Trimming cost V 4 bases and J 9 bases, with 19 bases left between them. Germline CDR1 reads MDHEN; CDR2 reads SYDVKM. The chain's CDR3 is CASSSRGGGFGEQFF. The CDR3, as DNA: TGTGCCAGCAGTTCAAGGGGAGGGGGTTTCGGTGAGCAGTTCTTC.

This chain connects TRBV19 to TRBJ1-2, with D perhaps matching TRBD1 (5 bases). There are 14 residues in the CDR3. Per germline, CDR1 LNHDA and CDR2 SQIVND (reference sequence). Trimming removed 5 bases at V and 5 bases at J, with 15 bases between. CDR3 nucleotides: TGTGCCAGTAGTCTCCAGGGAGAAGGGTATGGCTACACCTTC. This sequence encodes CASSLQGEGYGYTF.

The chain recombines TRBV5-1 with TRBJ2-5; D gene uncertain. Germline V gene lookup returns CDR1 SGHRS and CDR2 YFSETQ. Trimming removed 1 base at V and 2 bases at J, with 9 bases between. The CDR3 consists of 14 residues. The CDR3 loop reads CASSLSAAQETQYF. The DNA for the CDR3 is TGCGCCAGCAGCTTGTCGGCTGCTCAAGAGACCCAGTACTTC. Drawing the rest from reference TRBV5-1 and TRBJ2-5, the complete variable domain is KAGVTQTPRYLIKTRGQQVTLSCSPISGHRSVSWYQQTPGQGLQFLFEYFSETQRNKGNFPGRFSGRQFSNSRSEMNVSTLELGDSALYLCASSLSAAQETQYFGPGTRLLVL.

Written as DNA, the CDR3 is TGCGCCAGCAGCTTGGACAGTGCAAACTATGGCTACACCTTC. The encoded protein is CASSLDSANYGYTF. The chain combines TRBV5-1 with TRBJ1-2; D unclear. The V gene lost 0 bases and the J gene lost 2 bases, with 8 bases spanning the gap. CDR1 is SGHRS, CDR2 YFSETQ, per germline. The CDR3 totals 14 residues.

This clone is labeled as medium-sized. The CDR3 loop reads CASSSRTKPGTSAVYEQYF. CDR3 nucleotide sequence: TGTGCCAGCAGCTCTAGAACCAAACCCGGGACTAGCGCGGTTTACGAGCAGTACTTC. The chain combines TRBV7-9 with TRBJ2-7; 10 bases are a match to TRBD2. Germline loops: CDR1 SEHNR, CDR2 FQNEAQ (reference sequence). CDR3 length equals 19 residues. The ends lost 4 bases at V and 4 bases at J; junction bases unmatched: 19. Combining the CDR3 with reference TRBV7-9 and TRBJ2-7 gives the whole variable domain DTGVSQNPRHKITKRGQNVTFRCDPISEHNRLYWYRQTLGQGPEFLTYFQNEAQLEKSRLLSDRFSAERPKGSFSTLEIQRTEQGDSAMYLCASSSRTKPGTSAVYEQYFGPGTRLTVT.